A single sample is the source of the 21 T cell receptor beta chains below, sequenced in a study of control samples from healthy donors and cancer patients. Generated by immunoSEQ multiplex PCR, the TCRdb table keeps only in-frame clones and is missing some. The table lists 150,000 to 200,000 clones, about 92% of them singletons, with approximately 1.5% in the top ten. Sequenced input: blood. All receptors come from a man aged 25 to 40 in good health.

With regard to this clone: Within the sample, other DNA sequences also encode this same CDR3. This chain connects TRBV27 to TRBJ2-7, with D unclear. Per germline, CDR1 MNHEY and CDR2 SMNVEV (reference sequence). This CDR3 is built from 13 residues. Deletions cut 5 bases from V and 2 bases from J, with 10 bases between. The CDR3 region is CASSPGRTYEQYF. CDR3 DNA sequence: TGTGCCAGCAGTCCCGGACGTACCTACGAGCAGTACTTC.

The V call is TRBV27, the J call TRBJ2-7, with 8 nucleotides matching TRBD1. This CDR3 is built from 13 residues. Germline lookup yields CDR1 MNHEY and CDR2 SMNVEV (reference sequence). J gave up 4 bases and V 6 bases, and 5 bases lay outside the gene matches. The CDR3: CASRSQGAYEQYF. CDR3 in DNA: TGTGCCAGCAGATCCCAGGGGGCTTACGAGCAGTACTTC.

There are a few counts of this clone. V is TRBV10-2 and J is TRBJ1-4, with TRBD1 matching over 7 bases. The germline V gene encodes CDR1 WSHSY and CDR2 SAAADI. J was trimmed by 5 bases and V by 3 bases; bases with no gene match: 6. The CDR3 sequence is 15 residues long. This CDR3 reads CASSETGVTNEKLFF. The CDR3 coding sequence is TGCGCCAGCAGTGAAACAGGGGTTACGAATGAAAAACTGTTTTTT.

V usage is TRBV15 and J usage is TRBJ1-3; no reliable D call. Germline V lookup: CDR1 LNHNV, CDR2 YYDKDF (reference sequence). Trimming removed 0 bases from V and 3 bases from J, with 12 bases in between. The length of the CDR3 is 16 residues. The CDR3 region has the DNA TGTGCCACCAGCAGAGACAGGATTCGATTTGGAAACACCATATATTTT. This gives the protein CATSRDRIRFGNTIYF.

The chain combines TRBV5-6 with TRBJ2-3; TRBD1 matches 8 bases. The CDR3 has 15 residues. V lost 4 bases, J lost 0 bases, and 4 bases stayed unmatched. The germline V gene encodes CDR1 SGHDT and CDR2 YYEEEE. CDR3 sequence reads: CASSRGTGSTDTQYF. The DNA of the CDR3 is TGTGCCAGCAGCCGGGGGACAGGTAGCACAGATACGCAGTATTTT.

V and J are TRBV11-2 and TRBJ2-6; 11 nucleotides line up with TRBD1. The CDR3 sequence is 18 residues long. CDR1 SGHAT and CDR2 FQNNGV come from the germline V gene. With 5 bases clipped from V and 1 base from J, the junction kept 7 bases outside the gene matches. CDR3 DNA: TGTGCCAGCAGCCCGCGCGGACAGGGGGCGTCTGGGGCCAACGTCCTGACTTTC. Its translation: CASSPRGQGASGANVLTF. Full variable domain (outside the CDR3, taken from reference TRBV11-2 and TRBJ2-6): EAGVAQSPRYKIIEKRQSVAFWCNPISGHATLYWYQQILGQGPKLLIQFQNNGVVDDSQLPKDRFSAERLKGVDSTLKIQPAKLEDSAVYLCASSPRGQGASGANVLTFGAGSRLTVL.

This chain joins TRBV7-3 and TRBJ1-6; D is uncertain. This CDR3 has 14 residues. Germline-derived CDR1 and CDR2 are SGHTA and FQGTGA. V shed 2 bases and J shed 8 bases, with 10 bases lying between them. The CDR3 DNA sequence: TGTGCCAGCAGCTTATTGGAAAGGGATTCACCCCTCCACTTT. Its translation: CASSLLERDSPLHF.

This chain joins TRBV7-8 and TRBJ2-5; D might be TRBD1 (6 bases). Germline assignment: CDR1 SGHVS and CDR2 FQNEAQ. The V end was cut by 1 base, the J end by 5 bases, with 14 bases between. This CDR3 is 15 amino acids long. The CDR3 coding sequence is TGTGCCAGCAGCTTAGTTGTACAGGGTGGGGAGACCCAGTACTTC. Translated, it gives CASSLVVQGGETQYF.

V is TRBV7-2 and J is TRBJ1-2; no definite D call. CDR1 and CDR2 (germline): SGHTA, FQGNSA. CDR3 length equals 13 residues. The V gene lost 1 base and the J gene lost 5 bases, with 8 bases spanning the gap. DNA for the CDR3: TGTGCCAGCAGCTTAGGAACGGAGTATGGCTACACCTTC. Amino acids: CASSLGTEYGYTF. Complete variable domain (other parts from reference TRBV7-2 and TRBJ1-2): GAGVSQSPSNKVTEKGKDVELRCDPISGHTALYWYRQSLGQGLEFLIYFQGNSAPDKSGLPSDRFSAERTGGSVSTLTIQRTQQEDSAVYLCASSLGTEYGYTFGSGTRLTVV.

This clone was found a few times. The gene calls are TRBV4-2 and TRBJ1-3; D call uncertain. The V gene lost 0 bases and the J gene lost 0 bases, with 3 bases spanning the gap. CDR3 length equals 14 residues. Germline CDR1 and CDR2: LGHNA and YNFKEQ. CDR3 DNA sequence: TGTGCCAGCAGCCAAGACCTCTCTGGAAACACCATATATTTT. It codes for CASSQDLSGNTIYF.

The chain uses TRBV5-1 and TRBJ1-3, with D tentatively TRBD1 (6 bases). CDR1 is SGHRS and CDR2 is YFSETQ in the germline V gene. The CDR3 runs 16 residues. Trimming took off 0 bases at V and 0 bases at J, with 10 bases between the two ends. DNA for the CDR3: TGCGCCAGCAGCTTGGCAGACAGGTTCTCTGGAAACACCATATATTTT. Translation: CASSLADRFSGNTIYF.

The rearrangement uses TRBV24-1 and TRBJ2-1; the match to TRBD2 covers 9 bases. Germline values: CDR1 KGHDR, CDR2 SFDVKD. There are 14 residues in the CDR3. V dropped 5 bases and J dropped 8; count of bases not matched to a gene: 6. CDR3 sequence: CATSAGTSSYEQFF. The DNA for the CDR3 is TGTGCCACCAGTGCCGGGACTAGCAGCTATGAGCAGTTCTTC.

The rearrangement joins TRBV24-1 to TRBJ2-3; 11 nucleotides agree with TRBD2. This CDR3 has 16 amino acids. Germline V CDR1 and CDR2: KGHDR, SFDVKD. Trimming cost V 7 bases and J 0 bases; bases outside gene matches: 5. CDR3 residues: CATSSPSGRSTDTQYF. The CDR3 DNA reads as TGTGCCACCAGCTCCCCTAGCGGGAGGAGCACAGATACGCAGTATTTT.

The chain has TRBV6-5 and TRBJ1-5; 11 nucleotides match TRBD1. This CDR3 is 14 amino acids long. CDR1 and CDR2 (germline): MNHEY, SVGAGI. The trim removed 6 bases at V and 5 bases at J, leaving 3 bases unmatched. For the CDR3, the DNA is TGTGCCAGCAGGCGGACAGGGGGCGATCAGCCCCAGCATTTT. Translated: CASRRTGGDQPQHF.

The V gene is TRBV7-9, the J gene TRBJ2-3, with 7 bases identical to TRBD1. This CDR3 has 14 amino acids. The junction had 6 bases not matched to a gene; V was cut back by 5 bases and J by 4 bases. The germline CDR1 and CDR2 sequences are SEHNR and FQNEAQ (reference sequence). The CDR3 region is CASSDRVVADTQYF. The CDR3 bases are TGTGCCAGCAGCGACAGGGTGGTAGCAGATACGCAGTATTTT.

V usage is TRBV5-1 and J usage is TRBJ2-7; 8 bases match TRBD1. This CDR3 is built from 13 residues. Germline V lookup: CDR1 SGHRS, CDR2 YFSETQ. Trimming removed 4 bases from V and 5 bases from J; junction bases left unmatched: 5. The CDR3 sequence: CASSPTGGNEQYF. The CDR3 coding sequence is TGCGCCAGCAGCCCCACAGGGGGAAACGAGCAGTACTTC. Full variable domain (missing parts from reference TRBV5-1 and TRBJ2-7): KAGVTQTPRYLIKTRGQQVTLSCSPISGHRSVSWYQQTPGQGLQFLFEYFSETQRNKGNFPGRFSGRQFSNSRSEMNVSTLELGDSALYLCASSPTGGNEQYFGPGTRLTVT.

The chain employs TRBV11-1 and TRBJ2-7, with 14 bases identical to TRBD2. Germline values: CDR1 SGHAT, CDR2 FQDESV (reference sequence). This CDR3 region has 15 residues. V lost 4 bases to trimming and J lost 3 bases; unmatched junction nucleotides: 2. CDR3 sequence: CASSYGTSGSYEQYF. CDR3 sequence (DNA): TGTGCCAGCAGCTACGGGACTAGCGGGAGCTACGAGCAGTACTTC.

The chain employs TRBV10-3 and TRBJ1-1, with D possibly TRBD1 on 6 matching bases. Germline V gives CDR1 ENHRY, CDR2 SYGVKD. This CDR3 comprises 15 residues. Trimming left V 2 bases short and J 6 bases short, with 16 bases between. This chain's CDR3 is CAISEPRLGASEAFF. CDR3 in DNA: TGTGCCATCAGTGAGCCTAGATTGGGGGCCTCTGAAGCTTTCTTT.

The chain uses TRBV5-4 and TRBJ2-5, with 7 bases lining up with TRBD1. Germline trimming cut 4 bases from V and 2 bases from J; bases unmatched to any gene: 5. Germline CDR1 SGHNT, CDR2 YYREEE (reference sequence). The CDR3 loop spans 14 amino acids. The CDR3 nucleotides are TGTGCCAGCAGCCCCGACAGGGCTCAAGAGACCCAGTACTTC. Its translation is CASSPDRAQETQYF.

The chain has TRBV16 and TRBJ1-6; D might be TRBD1 (6 bases). The V gene's germline CDR1 is KGHSY and CDR2 FQNENV. The V gene lost 0 bases and the J gene lost 6 bases, with 9 bases spanning the gap. This CDR3 is 15 amino acids long. The CDR3 sequence is CASSQSPGANSPLHF. The CDR3, as DNA: TGTGCCAGCAGCCAATCCCCAGGGGCTAATTCACCCCTCCACTTT.

This sequence joins TRBV4-1 and TRBJ2-5; D possibly matches TRBD1 or TRBD2 (5 bases each). This CDR3 has 15 amino acids. Germline loops: CDR1 MGHRA, CDR2 YSYEKL. Deletions cut 3 bases from V and 2 bases from J, with 13 bases between. CDR3 in amino acids: CASSHGARDQETQYF. CDR3 in DNA: TGCGCCAGCAGCCACGGGGCCCGGGATCAAGAGACCCAGTACTTC.